This T cell receptor (beta chain) was observed in a study of Graves' ophthalmopathy and Graves' hyperthyroidism. Study-wide context: At the time of initial diagnosis and before any treatment, peripheral blood was collected. Study conclusions and caveats: A majority of expanded thyroid clonotypes exceeding 0.001 frequency were likewise present in blood. Ophthalmopathy cases were distinguished from stable hyperthyroidism by a 13-signature model, reaching over 85% sensitivity and around 81% specificity.

This clonotype was observed a handful of times. The antigen is not known. RNA transcripts yielded amplified TCR beta CDR3 regions. RT-PCR with HTBI primers came first, then second-round multiplex PCR. TCRdb ran MiXCR on the multiplex PCR reads and lists one entry per CDR3 protein. This sample has approximately 160,000 distinct CDR3 sequences, with 39% found just once. Germline-derived CDR1 and CDR2 are SGHTA and FQGNSA. The CDR3 runs 15 residues. The V end lost 0 bases, the J end lost 5 bases, and 14 bases lay between the germline ends. What was sequenced was peripheral blood. The chain uses TRBV7-2 and TRBJ2-7, with a possible D match to TRBD1 (6 bases). The sequence was obtained from a man aged 30 to 39 with Graves' ophthalmopathy. The CDR3 sequence is CASSLAVRGSHEQYF. For the CDR3, the DNA is TGTGCCAGCAGCTTAGCGGTCAGGGGTTCCCACGAGCAGTACTTC.